This T cell receptor (beta chain) was documented in a study of blood T cells in healthy people across ages. Background on the study: There was about one barcoded beta molecule captured by template switching per two T cells. Broader study findings: Relative to aged donors, long-lived donors carried more naive CD4+ cells and displayed higher diversity.

V dropped 4 bases and J dropped 7 bases, with 14 bases sitting between them. Germline CDR1 KGHSH, CDR2 LQKENI. The CDR3 covers 13 residues. A minimum of 5.5 micrograms of total RNA was extracted per sample. This clonotype appeared a few times. Its matching antigen is unknown. Combining a sample-barcoded 5' primer with a J-beta primer mix, a second PCR ran for 7 to 11 cycles. The yield of each sample was at least 2.5 million CDR3-containing paired-end reads. TCRdb reprocessed the 5' RACE reads via MiXCR and lists one record per CDR3 protein. Here the sample spans around 800,000 distinct CDR3 sequences, about 42% being singletons.

The sample was blood. This chain connects TRBV18 to TRBJ2-7; maybe TRBD2 (5 bases). The origin of this receptor is a man older than 75 in good health. This CDR3 reads CASSLSPGVEQYF. CDR3 coding DNA: TGTGCCAGCTCACTCTCTCCCGGGGTTGAGCAGTACTTC.